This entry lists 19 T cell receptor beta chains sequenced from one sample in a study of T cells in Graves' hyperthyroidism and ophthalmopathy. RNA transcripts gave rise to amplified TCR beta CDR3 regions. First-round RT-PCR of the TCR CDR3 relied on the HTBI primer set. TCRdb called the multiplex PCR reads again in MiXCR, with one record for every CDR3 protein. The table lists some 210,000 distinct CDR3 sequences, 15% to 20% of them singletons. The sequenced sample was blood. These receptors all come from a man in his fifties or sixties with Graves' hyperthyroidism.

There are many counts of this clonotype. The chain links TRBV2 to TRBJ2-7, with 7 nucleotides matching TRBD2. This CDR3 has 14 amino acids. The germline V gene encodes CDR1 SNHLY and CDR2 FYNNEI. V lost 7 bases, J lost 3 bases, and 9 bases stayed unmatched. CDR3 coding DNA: TGTGCCAGCACCGGGACTATCCGCAACTACGAGCAGTACTTC. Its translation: CASTGTIRNYEQYF.

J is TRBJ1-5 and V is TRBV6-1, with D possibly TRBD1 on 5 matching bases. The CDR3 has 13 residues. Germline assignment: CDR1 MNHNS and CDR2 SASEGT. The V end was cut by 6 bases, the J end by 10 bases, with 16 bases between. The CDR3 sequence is CASSLGQGVPQHF. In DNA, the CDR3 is TGTGCCAGCAGCCTCGGGCAGGGAGTCCCCCAGCATTTT.

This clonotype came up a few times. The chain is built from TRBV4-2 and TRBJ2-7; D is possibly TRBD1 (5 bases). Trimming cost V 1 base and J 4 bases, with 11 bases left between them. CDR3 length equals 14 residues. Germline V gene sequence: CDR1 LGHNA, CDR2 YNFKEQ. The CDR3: CASSQGDQGYEQYF. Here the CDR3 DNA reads TGTGCCAGCAGCCAAGGGGATCAGGGTTACGAGCAGTACTTC.

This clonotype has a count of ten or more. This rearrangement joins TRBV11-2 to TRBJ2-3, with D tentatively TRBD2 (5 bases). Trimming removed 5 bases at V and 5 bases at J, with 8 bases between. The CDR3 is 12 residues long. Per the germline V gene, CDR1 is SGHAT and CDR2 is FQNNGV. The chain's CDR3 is CASSAGLDTQYF. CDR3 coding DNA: TGTGCCAGCAGCGCTGGACTAGATACGCAGTATTTT.

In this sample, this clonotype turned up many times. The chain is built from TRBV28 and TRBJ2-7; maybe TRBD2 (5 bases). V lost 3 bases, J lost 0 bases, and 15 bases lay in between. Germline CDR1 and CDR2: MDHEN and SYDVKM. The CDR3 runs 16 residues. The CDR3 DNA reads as TGTGCCAGCAGTTTCCCCCGGGCGGGTGGCTCCTACGAGCAGTACTTC. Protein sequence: CASSFPRAGGSYEQYF.

The CDR3, as DNA: TGTGCCAGCTCACCGCCCGGGACTAGCGGGAACTACGAGCAGTACTTC. This encodes CASSPPGTSGNYEQYF. V and J are TRBV18 and TRBJ2-7; TRBD2 matches 13 bases. V lost 3 bases to trimming and J lost 3 bases; unmatched junction nucleotides: 5. Germline CDR1 is KGHSH and CDR2 is LQKENI. The length of the CDR3 is 16 residues.

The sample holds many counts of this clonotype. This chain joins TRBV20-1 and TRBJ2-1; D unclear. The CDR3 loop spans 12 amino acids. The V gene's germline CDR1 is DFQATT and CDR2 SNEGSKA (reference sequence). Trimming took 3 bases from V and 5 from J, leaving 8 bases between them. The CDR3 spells CSASVADNEQFF. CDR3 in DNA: TGCAGTGCTAGCGTCGCGGACAATGAGCAGTTCTTC.

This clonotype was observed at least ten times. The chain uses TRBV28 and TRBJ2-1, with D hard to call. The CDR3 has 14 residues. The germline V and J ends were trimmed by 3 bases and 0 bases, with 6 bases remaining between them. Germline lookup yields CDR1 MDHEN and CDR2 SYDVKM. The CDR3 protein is CASSFARSYNEQFF. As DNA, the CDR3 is TGTGCCAGCAGTTTCGCCCGCTCCTACAATGAGCAGTTCTTC.

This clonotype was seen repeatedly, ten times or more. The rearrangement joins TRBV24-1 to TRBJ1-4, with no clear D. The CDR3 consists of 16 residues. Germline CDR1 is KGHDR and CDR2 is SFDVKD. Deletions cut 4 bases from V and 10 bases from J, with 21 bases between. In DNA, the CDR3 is TGTGCCACCAGTGACCCTTCGGCAGGCCCTCTTCCAAAACTGTTTTTT. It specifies CATSDPSAGPLPKLFF.

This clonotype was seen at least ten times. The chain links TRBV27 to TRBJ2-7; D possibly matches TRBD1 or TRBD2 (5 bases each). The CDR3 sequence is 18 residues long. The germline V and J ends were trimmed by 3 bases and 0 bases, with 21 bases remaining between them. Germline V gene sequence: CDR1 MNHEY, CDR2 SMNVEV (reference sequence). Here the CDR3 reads CASSFVGLGKGNSYEQYF. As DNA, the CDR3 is TGTGCCAGCAGTTTCGTTGGACTCGGAAAGGGGAACTCCTACGAGCAGTACTTC.

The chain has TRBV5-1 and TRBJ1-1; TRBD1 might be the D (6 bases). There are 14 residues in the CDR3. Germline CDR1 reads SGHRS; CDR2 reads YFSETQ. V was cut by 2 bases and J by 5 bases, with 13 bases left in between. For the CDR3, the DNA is TGCGCCAGCAGCTTCAGGGGCGACGGTACTGAAGCTTTCTTT. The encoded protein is CASSFRGDGTEAFF. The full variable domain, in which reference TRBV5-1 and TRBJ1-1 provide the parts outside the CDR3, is KAGVTQTPRYLIKTRGQQVTLSCSPISGHRSVSWYQQTPGQGLQFLFEYFSETQRNKGNFPGRFSGRQFSNSRSEMNVSTLELGDSALYLCASSFRGDGTEAFFGQGTRLTVV.

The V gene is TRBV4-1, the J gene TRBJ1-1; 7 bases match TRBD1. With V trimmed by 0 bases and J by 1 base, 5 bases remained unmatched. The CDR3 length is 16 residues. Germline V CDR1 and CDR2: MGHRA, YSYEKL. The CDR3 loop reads CASSQDGRGTNTEAFF. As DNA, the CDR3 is TGCGCCAGCAGCCAAGATGGCAGGGGGACGAACACTGAAGCTTTCTTT.

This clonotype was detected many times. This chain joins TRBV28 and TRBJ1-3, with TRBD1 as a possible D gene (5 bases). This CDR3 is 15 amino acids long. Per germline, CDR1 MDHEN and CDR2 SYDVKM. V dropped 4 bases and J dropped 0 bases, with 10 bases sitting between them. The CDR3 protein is CASSWPGLSGNTIYF. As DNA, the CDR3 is TGTGCCAGCAGTTGGCCGGGGCTCTCTGGAAACACCATATATTTT.

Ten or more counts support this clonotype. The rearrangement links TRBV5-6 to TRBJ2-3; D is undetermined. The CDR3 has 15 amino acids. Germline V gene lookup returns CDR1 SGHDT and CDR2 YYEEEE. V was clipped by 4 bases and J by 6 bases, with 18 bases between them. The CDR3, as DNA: TGTGCCAGCAGCACCCGGCCCCTTATGACGGATACGCAGTATTTT. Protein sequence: CASSTRPLMTDTQYF.

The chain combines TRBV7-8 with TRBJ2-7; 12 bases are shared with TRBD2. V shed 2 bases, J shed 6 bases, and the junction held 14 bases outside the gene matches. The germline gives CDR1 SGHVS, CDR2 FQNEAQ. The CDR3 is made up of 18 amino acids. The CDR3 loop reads CASSLNLRLAGVWGEQYF. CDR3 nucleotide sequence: TGTGCCAGCAGCTTAAATCTGAGACTAGCGGGAGTCTGGGGCGAGCAGTACTTC.

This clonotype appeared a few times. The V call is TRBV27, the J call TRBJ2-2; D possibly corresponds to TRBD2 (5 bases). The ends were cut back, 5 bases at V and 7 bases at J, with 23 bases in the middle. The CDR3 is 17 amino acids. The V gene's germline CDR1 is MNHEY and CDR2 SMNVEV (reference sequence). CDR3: CASSPRTGIERNGELFF. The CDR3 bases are TGTGCCAGCAGTCCCAGGACGGGGATTGAAAGAAACGGGGAGCTGTTTTTT.

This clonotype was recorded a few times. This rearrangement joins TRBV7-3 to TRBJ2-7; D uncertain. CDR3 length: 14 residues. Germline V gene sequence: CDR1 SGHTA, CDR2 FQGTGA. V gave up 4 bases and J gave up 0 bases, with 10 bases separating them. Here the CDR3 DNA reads TGTGCCAGCAGCTCGGATCCAAGCTCCTACGAGCAGTACTTC. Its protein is CASSSDPSSYEQYF.

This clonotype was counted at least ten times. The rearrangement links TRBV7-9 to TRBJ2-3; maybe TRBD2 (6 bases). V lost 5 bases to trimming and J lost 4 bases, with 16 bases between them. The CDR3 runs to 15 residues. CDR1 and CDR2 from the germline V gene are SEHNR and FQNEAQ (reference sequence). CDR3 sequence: CASSPTTSSPDTQYF. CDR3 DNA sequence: TGTGCCAGCAGCCCCACCACTAGCTCCCCAGATACGCAGTATTTT.

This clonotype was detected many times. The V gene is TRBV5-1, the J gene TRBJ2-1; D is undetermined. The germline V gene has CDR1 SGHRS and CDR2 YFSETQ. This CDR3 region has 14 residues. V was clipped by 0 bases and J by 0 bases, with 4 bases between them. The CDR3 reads CASSLESSYNEQFF. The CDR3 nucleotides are TGCGCCAGCAGCTTGGAGAGCTCCTACAATGAGCAGTTCTTC. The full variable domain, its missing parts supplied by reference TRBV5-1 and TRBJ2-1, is KAGVTQTPRYLIKTRGQQVTLSCSPISGHRSVSWYQQTPGQGLQFLFEYFSETQRNKGNFPGRFSGRQFSNSRSEMNVSTLELGDSALYLCASSLESSYNEQFFGPGTRLTVL.